This entry lists 14 T cell receptor beta chains sequenced from one sample in a study of blood T cell repertoires in COVID-19. Data came from immunoSEQ multiplex PCR; TCRdb stores just in-frame clones and leaves some out. The sample yields 100,000 to 150,000 clones, approximately 90% seen once. Specimen: peripheral blood. The source of these receptors is a man in his 60s with COVID-19, enrolled during active disease.

This clone was seen a single time. V and J are TRBV6-5 and TRBJ1-4; 7 bases line up with TRBD1. The CDR3 is made up of 14 amino acids. The junction had 5 bases not matched to a gene; V was cut back by 6 bases and J by 4 bases. CDR1 and CDR2 from the germline V gene are MNHEY and SVGAGI. The CDR3 DNA reads as TGTGCCAGCAGGACCGGGACAGTTAATGAAAAACTGTTTTTT. Its protein product is CASRTGTVNEKLFF.

This chain joins TRBV28 and TRBJ1-2; TRBD1 aligns across 9 bases. Germline CDR1 reads MDHEN; CDR2 reads SYDVKM. The CDR3 sequence is 15 residues long. Germline trimming cut 7 bases from V and 2 bases from J; bases unmatched to any gene: 8. This CDR3 is CASTSSGQGNYGYTF. The CDR3 DNA is TGTGCCAGCACCAGCTCCGGACAGGGGAACTATGGCTACACCTTC.

The J gene is TRBJ2-3, the V gene TRBV3-1 (or the pseudogene TRBV3-2); 10 nucleotides agree with TRBD2. V lost 2 bases to trimming and J lost 6 bases; unmatched junction nucleotides: 5. The CDR3 covers 15 residues. In germline, CDR1 is LGHDT, CDR2 YNNKEL (reference sequence). The CDR3 loop reads CASSQQAGGTDTQYF. The CDR3, as DNA: TGTGCCAGCAGCCAACAAGCGGGGGGGACGGATACGCAGTATTTT.

The J gene is TRBJ2-7, the V gene TRBV5-1; D call uncertain. Deletions cut 4 bases from V and 2 bases from J, with 13 bases between. CDR1 and CDR2 (germline): SGHRS, YFSETQ. CDR3 size: 14 residues. Written as DNA, the CDR3 is TGCGCCAGCAGCCGAGTGAGAGAGACCTACGAGCAGTACTTC. Its protein product is CASSRVRETYEQYF.

The chain combines TRBV20-1 with TRBJ2-3; D not resolved. V lost 1 base and J 5 bases, leaving 4 bases between the germline ends. Germline V gene data show CDR1 as DFQATT and CDR2 as SNEGSKA (reference sequence). CDR3 length: 11 residues. In DNA form, the CDR3 reads TGCAGTGCTAGAGCGGGAGATACGCAGTATTTT. This sequence encodes CSARAGDTQYF.

This chain links TRBV5-4 with TRBJ1-1; D gene unclear. This CDR3 is 14 amino acids long. V lost 4 bases and J lost 1, with 11 bases in between. CDR1 and CDR2 from the germline V gene are SGHNT and YYREEE (reference sequence). CDR3 sequence: CASSPVGENTEAFF. The CDR3 bases are TGTGCCAGCAGCCCCGTAGGAGAGAACACTGAAGCTTTCTTT.

This chain links TRBV12-3 or TRBV12-4 with TRBJ2-5; TRBD1 is a possible D gene (5 bases). V gave up 4 bases and J gave up 4 bases, with 10 bases separating them. The CDR3 length is 13 residues. The CDR3 is CASSSLGVETQYF. The CDR3 nucleotides read TGTGCCAGCAGTTCCCTAGGGGTAGAGACCCAGTACTTC.

With respect to this clone: This same CDR3 is encoded by further DNA sequences in the sample. The chain has TRBV7-3 and TRBJ2-5; D is undetermined. The V gene's germline CDR1 is SGHTA and CDR2 FQGTGA. V lost 3 bases, J lost 5 bases, and 10 bases lay in between. The CDR3 spans 13 residues. Here the CDR3 reads CASSLGRGETQYF. The CDR3 coding sequence is TGTGCCAGCAGCTTGGGCCGTGGGGAGACCCAGTACTTC.

The chain has TRBV14 and TRBJ2-5; 8 bases are a match to TRBD2. The J segment lost 2 bases and the V segment lost 0 bases, leaving 8 bases of the junction unmatched. In germline, CDR1 is SGHDN, CDR2 FVKESK. This CDR3 spans 17 amino acids. CDR3 region: CASSQEISGTFQETQYF. The DNA for the CDR3 is TGTGCCAGCAGCCAAGAAATTAGCGGGACATTTCAAGAGACCCAGTACTTC.

The CDR3 coding sequence is TGTGCCACCAGTGAGCCAGGGGGCCCAAACAATGAGCAGTTCTTC. This sequence encodes CATSEPGGPNNEQFF. J is TRBJ2-1 and V is TRBV24-1, with TRBD1 matching over 8 bases. Germline V gene sequence: CDR1 KGHDR, CDR2 SFDVKD. J gave up 5 bases and V 4 bases, and 6 bases lay outside the gene matches. The CDR3 length is 15 residues.

The chain recombines TRBV19 with TRBJ1-2, with D tentatively TRBD1 (6 bases). Trimming shortened V by 4 bases and J by 2 bases, and 11 bases separated the two germline ends. The CDR3 extends over 14 amino acids. CDR1 and CDR2 from the germline V gene are LNHDA and SQIVND (reference sequence). The CDR3 coding sequence is TGTGCCAGTAGTACCTTAGACAGGAACTATGGCTACACCTTC. Translated, it gives CASSTLDRNYGYTF.

The chain carries TRBV5-6 and TRBJ1-1; D is unclear. Trimming pared 2 bases from V and 1 base from J, leaving 9 bases between. CDR1 and CDR2 from the germline V gene are SGHDT and YYEEEE. The CDR3 extends over 14 amino acids. The CDR3 coding sequence is TGTGCCAGCAGCTTTGATGAGTGGAACACTGAAGCTTTCTTT. This codes for CASSFDEWNTEAFF. Based on the CDR3 plus reference TRBV5-6 and TRBJ1-1, the full variable domain is DAGVTQSPTHLIKTRGQQVTLRCSPKSGHDTVSWYQQALGQGPQFIFQYYEEEERQRGNFPDRFSGHQFPNYSSELNVNALLLGDSALYLCASSFDEWNTEAFFGQGTRLTVV.

This sequence joins TRBV5-1 and TRBJ1-1; 10 bases are a match to TRBD1. The trim removed 0 bases at V and 0 bases at J, leaving 2 bases unmatched. This CDR3 contains 16 residues. The germline CDR1 and CDR2 sequences are SGHRS and YFSETQ. The CDR3 nucleotides are TGCGCCAGCAGCTTGGAGACAGGGGGCTTGAACACTGAAGCTTTCTTT. Amino acids: CASSLETGGLNTEAFF.

The chain links TRBV10-1 to TRBJ2-4, with 8 nucleotides matching TRBD1. The V segment lost 7 bases and the J segment 3 bases; nucleotides outside the gene matches: 8. There are 15 residues in the CDR3. Per the germline V gene, CDR1 is WNHNN and CDR2 is SYGVQD (reference sequence). The CDR3 spells CASISGGGDKNIQYF. DNA for the CDR3: TGCGCCAGCATCTCAGGGGGCGGGGACAAAAACATTCAGTACTTC.